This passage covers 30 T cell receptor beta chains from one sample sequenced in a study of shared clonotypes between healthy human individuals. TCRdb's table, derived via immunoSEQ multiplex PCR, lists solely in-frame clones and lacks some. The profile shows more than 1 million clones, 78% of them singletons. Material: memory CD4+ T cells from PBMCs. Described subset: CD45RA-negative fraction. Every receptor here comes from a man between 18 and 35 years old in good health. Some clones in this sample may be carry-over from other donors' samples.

In nucleotides, the CDR3 is TGTGCCAGCAGCCCGTACGTGGGACAGGGGGCCTCAGATACGCAGTATTTT. This codes for CASSPYVGQGASDTQYF. This chain uses TRBV5-4 with TRBJ2-3, with 12 bases identical to TRBD1. V shed 4 bases, J shed 4 bases, and the junction held 10 bases outside the gene matches. The CDR3 runs 17 residues. Germline lookup yields CDR1 SGHNT and CDR2 YYREEE (reference sequence).

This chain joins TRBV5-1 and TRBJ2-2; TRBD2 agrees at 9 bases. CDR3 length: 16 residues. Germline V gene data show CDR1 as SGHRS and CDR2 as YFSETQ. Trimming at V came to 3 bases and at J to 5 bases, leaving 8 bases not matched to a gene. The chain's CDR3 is CASSYVAGVRTGELFF. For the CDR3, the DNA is TGCGCCAGCAGCTATGTAGCGGGAGTAAGGACCGGGGAGCTGTTTTTT.

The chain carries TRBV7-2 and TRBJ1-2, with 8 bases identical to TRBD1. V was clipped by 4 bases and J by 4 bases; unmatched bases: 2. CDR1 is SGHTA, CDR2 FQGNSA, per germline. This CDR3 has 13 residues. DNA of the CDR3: TGTGCCAGCAGCTCCAGGGGGCTCTATGGCTACACCTTC. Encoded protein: CASSSRGLYGYTF.

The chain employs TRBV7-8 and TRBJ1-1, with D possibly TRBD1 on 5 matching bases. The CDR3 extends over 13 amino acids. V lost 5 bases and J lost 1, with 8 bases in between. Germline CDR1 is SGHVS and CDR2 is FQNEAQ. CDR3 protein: CASSPGQNTEAFF. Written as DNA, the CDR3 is TGTGCCAGCAGCCCCGGACAGAACACTGAAGCTTTCTTT.

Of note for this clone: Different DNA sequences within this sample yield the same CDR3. In DNA, the CDR3 is TGCGCCAGCAGCTTGGAGGGGCCTAACTATGGCTACACCTTC. This translates into CASSLEGPNYGYTF. The gene calls are TRBV5-1 and TRBJ1-2; maybe TRBD1 (5 bases). The V gene's germline CDR1 is SGHRS and CDR2 YFSETQ. Trimming removed 0 bases at V and 0 bases at J, with 6 bases between. The CDR3 extends over 14 amino acids.

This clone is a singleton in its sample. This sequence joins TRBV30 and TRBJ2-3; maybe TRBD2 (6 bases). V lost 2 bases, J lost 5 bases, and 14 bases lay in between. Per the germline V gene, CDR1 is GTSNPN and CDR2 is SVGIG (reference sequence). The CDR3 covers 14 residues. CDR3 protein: CAWSRAGMEDTQYF. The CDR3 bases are TGTGCCTGGAGTAGGGCGGGAATGGAAGATACGCAGTATTTT.

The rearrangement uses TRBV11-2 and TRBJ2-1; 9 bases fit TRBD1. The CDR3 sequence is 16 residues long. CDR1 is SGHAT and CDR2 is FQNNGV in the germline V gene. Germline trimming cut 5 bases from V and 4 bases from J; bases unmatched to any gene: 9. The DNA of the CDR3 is TGTGCCAGCAGCGCCCTTCGACAGGGGGTATACAATGAGCAGTTCTTC. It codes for CASSALRQGVYNEQFF.

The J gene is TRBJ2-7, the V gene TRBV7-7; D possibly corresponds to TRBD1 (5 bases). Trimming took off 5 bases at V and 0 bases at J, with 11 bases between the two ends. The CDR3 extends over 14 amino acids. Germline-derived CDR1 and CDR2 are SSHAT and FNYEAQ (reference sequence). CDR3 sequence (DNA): TGTGCCAGCAGCGTCGACAGAAGCTCCTACGAGCAGTACTTC. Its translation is CASSVDRSSYEQYF. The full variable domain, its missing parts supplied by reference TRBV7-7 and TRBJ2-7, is GAGVSQSPRYKVTKRGQDVTLRCDPISSHATLYWYQQALGQGPEFLTYFNYEAQPDKSGLPSDRFSAERPEGSISTLTIQRTEQRDSAMYRCASSVDRSSYEQYFGPGTRLTVT.

The CDR3 coding sequence is TGTGCCAGCAGTCCTACCTCAGTTGGGAACACTGAAGCTTTCTTT. Protein sequence: CASSPTSVGNTEAFF. V usage is TRBV28 and J usage is TRBJ1-1; D not certain. V lost 5 bases to trimming and J lost 1 base, with 14 bases between them. The CDR3 runs 15 residues. Germline lookup yields CDR1 MDHEN and CDR2 SYDVKM. Full variable domain (rest looked up from reference TRBV28 and TRBJ1-1): DVKVTQSSRYLVKRTGEKVFLECVQDMDHENMFWYRQDPGLGLRLIYFSYDVKMKEKGDIPEGYSVSREKKERFSLILESASTNQTSMYLCASSPTSVGNTEAFFGQGTRLTVV.

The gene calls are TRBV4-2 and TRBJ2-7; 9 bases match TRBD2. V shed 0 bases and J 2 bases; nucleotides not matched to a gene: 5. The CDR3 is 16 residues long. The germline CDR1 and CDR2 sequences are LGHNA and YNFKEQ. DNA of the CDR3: TGTGCCAGCAGCCAAGATCGAGCGGGAGGACCCTACGAGCAGTACTTC. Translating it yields CASSQDRAGGPYEQYF.

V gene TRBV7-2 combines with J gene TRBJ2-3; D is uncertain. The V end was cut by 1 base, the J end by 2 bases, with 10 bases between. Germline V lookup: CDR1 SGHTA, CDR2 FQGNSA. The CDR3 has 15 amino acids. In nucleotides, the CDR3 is TGTGCCAGCAGCTTAGGGTCGGGCCTCACAGATACGCAGTATTTT. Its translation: CASSLGSGLTDTQYF.

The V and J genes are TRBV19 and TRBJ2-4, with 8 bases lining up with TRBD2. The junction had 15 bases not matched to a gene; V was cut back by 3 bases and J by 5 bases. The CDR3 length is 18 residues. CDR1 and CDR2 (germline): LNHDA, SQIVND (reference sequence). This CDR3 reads CASSIGTRGRQSQNIQYF. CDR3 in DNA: TGTGCCAGTAGTATCGGGACTAGGGGGAGGCAGTCTCAAAACATTCAGTACTTC. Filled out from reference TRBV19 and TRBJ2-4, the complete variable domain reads DGGITQSPKYLFRKEGQNVTLSCEQNLNHDAMYWYRQDPGQGLRLIYYSQIVNDFQKGDIAEGYSVSREKKESFPLTVTSAQKNPTAFYLCASSIGTRGRQSQNIQYFGAGTRLSVL.

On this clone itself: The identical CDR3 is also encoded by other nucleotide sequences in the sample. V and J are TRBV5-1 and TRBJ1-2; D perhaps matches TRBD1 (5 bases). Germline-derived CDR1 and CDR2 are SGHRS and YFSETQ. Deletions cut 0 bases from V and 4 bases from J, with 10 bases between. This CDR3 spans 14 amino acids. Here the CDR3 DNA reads TGCGCCAGCAGCTTGGGGCAGGGTTTCTATGGCTACACCTTC. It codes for CASSLGQGFYGYTF. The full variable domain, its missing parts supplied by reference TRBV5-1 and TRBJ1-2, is KAGVTQTPRYLIKTRGQQVTLSCSPISGHRSVSWYQQTPGQGLQFLFEYFSETQRNKGNFPGRFSGRQFSNSRSEMNVSTLELGDSALYLCASSLGQGFYGYTFGSGTRLTVV.

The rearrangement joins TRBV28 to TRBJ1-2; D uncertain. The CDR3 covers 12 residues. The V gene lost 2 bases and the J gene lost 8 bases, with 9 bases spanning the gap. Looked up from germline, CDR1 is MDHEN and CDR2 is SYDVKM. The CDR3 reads CASSLSMGGYTF. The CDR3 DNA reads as TGTGCCAGCAGTTTAAGTATGGGAGGCTACACCTTC.

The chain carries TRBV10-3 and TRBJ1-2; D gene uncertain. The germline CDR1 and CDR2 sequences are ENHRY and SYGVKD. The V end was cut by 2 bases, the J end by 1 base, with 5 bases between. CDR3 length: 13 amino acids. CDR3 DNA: TGTGCCATCAGTGAGATGAGTAACTATGGCTACACCTTC. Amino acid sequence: CAISEMSNYGYTF.

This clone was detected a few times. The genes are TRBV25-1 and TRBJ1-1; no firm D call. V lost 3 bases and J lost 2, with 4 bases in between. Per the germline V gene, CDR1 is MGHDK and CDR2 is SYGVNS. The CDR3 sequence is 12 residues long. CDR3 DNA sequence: TGTGCCAGCAGTGACAGAAACACTGAAGCTTTCTTT. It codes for CASSDRNTEAFF.

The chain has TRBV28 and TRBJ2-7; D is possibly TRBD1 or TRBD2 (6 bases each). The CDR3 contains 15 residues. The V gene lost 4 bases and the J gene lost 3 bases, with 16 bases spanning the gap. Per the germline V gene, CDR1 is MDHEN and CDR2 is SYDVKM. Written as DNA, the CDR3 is TGTGCCAGCAGTTCCCCGTCTGGAGGGGGCTACGAGCAGTACTTC. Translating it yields CASSSPSGGGYEQYF.

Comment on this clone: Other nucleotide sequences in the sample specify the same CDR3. The CDR3: CASSLGLAGNNEQFF. The CDR3 coding sequence is TGTGCCAGCAGCCTTGGACTAGCGGGGAACAATGAGCAGTTCTTC. This sequence joins TRBV7-2 and TRBJ2-1, with 12 bases lining up with TRBD2. Germline loops: CDR1 SGHTA, CDR2 FQGNSA. There are 15 residues in the CDR3. Losses at the gene ends were 5 bases for V and 5 bases for J; bases not matched to a gene: 4.

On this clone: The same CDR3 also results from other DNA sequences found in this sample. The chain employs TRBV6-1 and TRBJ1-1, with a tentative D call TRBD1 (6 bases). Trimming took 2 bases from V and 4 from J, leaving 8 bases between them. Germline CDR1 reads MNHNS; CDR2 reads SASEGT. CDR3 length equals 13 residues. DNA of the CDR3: TGTGCCAGCAGTGAACAGGGGCGCACTGAAGCTTTCTTT. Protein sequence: CASSEQGRTEAFF.

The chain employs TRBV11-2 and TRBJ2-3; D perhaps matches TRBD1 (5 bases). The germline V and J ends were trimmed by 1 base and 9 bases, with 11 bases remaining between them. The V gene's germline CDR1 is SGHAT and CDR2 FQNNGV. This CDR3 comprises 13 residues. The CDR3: CASSLVWQGTQYF. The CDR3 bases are TGTGCCAGCAGCTTAGTTTGGCAGGGCACGCAGTATTTT.

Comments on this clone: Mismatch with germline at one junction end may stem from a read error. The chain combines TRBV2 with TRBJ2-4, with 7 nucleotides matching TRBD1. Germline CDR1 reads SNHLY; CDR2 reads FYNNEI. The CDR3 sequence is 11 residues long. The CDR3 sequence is CASGRDSRPDF. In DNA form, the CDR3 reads TGTGCCAGCGGCCGGGACAGCCGGCCGGACTTC.

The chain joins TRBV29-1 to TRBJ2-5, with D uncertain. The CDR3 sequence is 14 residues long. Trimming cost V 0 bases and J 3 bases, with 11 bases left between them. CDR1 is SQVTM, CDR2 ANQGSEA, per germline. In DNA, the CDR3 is TGCAGCGTTGAAGATCCGGTTAGGAAAGAGACCCAGTACTTC. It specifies CSVEDPVRKETQYF.

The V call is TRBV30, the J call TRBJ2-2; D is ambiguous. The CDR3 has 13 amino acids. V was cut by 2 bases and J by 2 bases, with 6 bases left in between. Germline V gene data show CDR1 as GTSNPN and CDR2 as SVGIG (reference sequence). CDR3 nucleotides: TGTGCCTGGAGTTATCTCAACACCGGGGAGCTGTTTTTT. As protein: CAWSYLNTGELFF.

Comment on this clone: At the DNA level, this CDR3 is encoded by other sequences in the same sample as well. Here the CDR3 reads CASSPDRGYGYTF. DNA of the CDR3: TGTGCCAGCAGCCCAGACAGGGGCTATGGCTACACCTTC. This sequence joins TRBV14 and TRBJ1-2; 8 nucleotides agree with TRBD1. The CDR3 sequence is 13 residues long. Germline CDR1 is SGHDN and CDR2 is FVKESK. Losses at the gene ends were 4 bases for V and 4 bases for J; bases not matched to a gene: 2.

The CDR3 nucleotides read TGTGCCAGCAGCTTGAAGAATATGAAAACTAATGAAAAACTGTTTTTT. Its protein product is CASSLKNMKTNEKLFF. V and J are TRBV5-5 and TRBJ1-4, with D hard to call. Deletions cut 1 base from V and 1 base from J, with 11 bases between. This CDR3 is built from 16 residues. Germline V gene data show CDR1 as SGHKS and CDR2 as YYEKEE (reference sequence).

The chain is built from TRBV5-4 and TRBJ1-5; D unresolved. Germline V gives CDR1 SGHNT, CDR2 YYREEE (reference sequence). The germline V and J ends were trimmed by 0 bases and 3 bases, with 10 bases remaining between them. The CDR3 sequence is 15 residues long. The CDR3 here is CASSLAPQANQPQHF. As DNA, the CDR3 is TGTGCCAGCAGCTTGGCCCCCCAGGCCAATCAGCCCCAGCATTTT. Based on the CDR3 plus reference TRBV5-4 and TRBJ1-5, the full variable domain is ETGVTQSPTHLIKTRGQQVTLRCSSQSGHNTVSWYQQALGQGPQFIFQYYREEENGRGNFPPRFSGLQFPNYSSELNVNALELDDSALYLCASSLAPQANQPQHFGDGTRLSIL.

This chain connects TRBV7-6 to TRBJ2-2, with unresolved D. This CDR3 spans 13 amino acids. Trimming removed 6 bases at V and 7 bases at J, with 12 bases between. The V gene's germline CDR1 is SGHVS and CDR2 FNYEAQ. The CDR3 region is CASSNNPGGELFF. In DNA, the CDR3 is TGTGCCAGCAGTAACAACCCCGGCGGGGAGCTGTTTTTT.

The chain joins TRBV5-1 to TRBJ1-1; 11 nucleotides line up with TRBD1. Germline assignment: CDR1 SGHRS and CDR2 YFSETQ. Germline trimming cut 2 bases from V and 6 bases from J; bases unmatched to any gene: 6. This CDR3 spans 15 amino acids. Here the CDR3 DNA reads TGCGCCAGCAGCTTCCAAGGACAGGGGGCCGCTGAAGCTTTCTTT. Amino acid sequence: CASSFQGQGAAEAFF.

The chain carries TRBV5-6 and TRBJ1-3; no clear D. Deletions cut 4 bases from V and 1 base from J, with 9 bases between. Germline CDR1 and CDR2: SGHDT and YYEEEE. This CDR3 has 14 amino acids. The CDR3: CASSRPWSGNTIYF. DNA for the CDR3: TGTGCCAGCAGCCGACCCTGGTCTGGAAACACCATATATTTT. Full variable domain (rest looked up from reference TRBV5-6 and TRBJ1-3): DAGVTQSPTHLIKTRGQQVTLRCSPKSGHDTVSWYQQALGQGPQFIFQYYEEEERQRGNFPDRFSGHQFPNYSSELNVNALLLGDSALYLCASSRPWSGNTIYFGEGSWLTVV.

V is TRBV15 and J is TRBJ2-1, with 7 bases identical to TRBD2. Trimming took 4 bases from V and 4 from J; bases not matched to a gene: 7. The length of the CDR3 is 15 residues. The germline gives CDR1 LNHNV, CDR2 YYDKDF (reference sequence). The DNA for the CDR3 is TGTGCCACCAGCATAGACCGCGGGAGTTACAATGAGCAGTTCTTC. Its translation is CATSIDRGSYNEQFF.